This record concerns one TCR beta chain sequence. What it binds is unknown. The data stem from a study of OX40 agonist ivuxolimab in advanced cancers. Study results and limitations: Among some nonresponders, normalized T-cell clonal expansion was also low.

TCRdb's copy holds only in-frame clones and misses some; the assay was immunoSEQ multiplex PCR. Of tens of thousands of clones in the sample, approximately 87% were seen once. Trimming cost V 0 bases and J 8 bases; bases outside gene matches: 17. Germline V CDR1 and CDR2: SGHRS, YFSETQ. This CDR3 has 18 residues. Peripheral blood came from all dose cohorts at three timepoints. The source was CD4+ or CD8+ T cells sorted from blood, collected in a trial of the OX40 agonist ivuxolimab. The receptor was isolated from an adult with an advanced solid tumor such as melanoma, head and neck, liver or kidney cancer. V gene TRBV5-1 combines with J gene TRBJ2-1, with 7 bases fitting TRBD2. The CDR3 sequence: CASSLERDSSQAGYEQFF. CDR3 DNA: TGCGCCAGCAGCTTGGAGCGGGACTCCTCGCAGGCTGGCTATGAGCAGTTCTTC.